This record looks at one TCR beta chain sequence and its context. This clonotype has more than one count but fewer than ten. No cognate antigen has been identified for it. No base quality values were provided; no much bigger clone lies one nucleotide off. The entry originates in a study of naive and memory T cell subsets (TCRdb year 2017). Describing the broader study: Sorted naive and memory T cell subsets from peripheral blood were analyzed in the study using a UMI-based, open-source pipeline for TCR alpha and beta sequencing. RNA was DNase-treated and reverse transcribed with TCR constant-region primers, mostly using SuperScript III. The results of the functional CMV T cell responses matched the IgG serology results in every case. General findings and caveats noted by the study authors: A clonotype was defined as a single alpha or beta chain sequence rather than as a paired alpha/beta receptor. The repertoire findings for the naive and memory subsets could not be validated, as no ground truth was available. TCR abundance followed a power law with an exponent that was different for naive and memory subsets but consistent across the three individuals. In both CD4 and CD8 cells, going from naive through CM, EM and EMRA, the Gini index went up while Shannon and inverse Simpson diversity went down. RNA-based TCR counts may be affected by expression changes linked to T cell activation and differentiation. Once error correction was done, more than 90% of naive TCR sequences showed up just once, which made the naive abundance distributions much steeper than those of the memory subsets.

From the second PCR step on, the TCR alpha and beta chain libraries were amplified in separate reactions. To determine each donor's CMV status, fresh PBMCs were stimulated overnight with CMV viral lysate, and IFNgamma production from CD4+ T cells was then assessed. Using Miltenyi beads, CD4 T cells were first positively selected, and CD8 T cells were then positively selected from the CD4-negative fraction. Cells were stained for CD3, CD4, CD8, CD45RA, CD27 and a live/dead dye and were sorted on a BD Aria II into four subsets based on CD45RA and CD27. Blood came from a few healthy volunteers, each fractionated into CD4 and CD8 T cells and then into four differentiation subsets. About 110 ml of peripheral blood was taken from each donor, and PBMC were separated by density-gradient centrifugation on Ficoll-Paque PLUS. Sorted cells were lysed in RLT buffer, after which RNA was extracted using a Qiagen RNeasy kit and stored at -80 degrees C.

Compared with germline, V lacks 4 bases and J lacks 9 bases; bases without a gene match: 6. From cysteine to phenylalanine, the CDR3 is 15 amino acids long. Only the CDR3 DNA stays, 45 bases, in frame from base 1. The germline V gene provides CDR1 SGHRS and CDR2 YFSETQ. Preparation of the library involved UMI-ligation and nested PCR. The beta constant-region primer was an equimolar mix of two oligonucleotides covering both TRBC1 and TRBC2. The ligated cDNA went through four rounds of PCR with nested alpha and beta constant-region primers together with the SP2 primer. A single-stranded oligonucleotide containing the SP2 primer and a 12-nucleotide UMI was joined to the 3' end of the cDNA by T4 RNA ligase 1. Incubation of the ligation reaction was carried out at 16 degrees C for 20-24 hours. To avoid over-amplification, PCR2 was usually performed as a SYBR Green qPCR and halted once a predetermined threshold was reached. Every purification after the first one was done using Agencourt AMPure XP magnetic beads. Library amounts were measured by Qubit and library quality was assessed on a TapeStation, where the main peak was expected at around 650 bp. Pooled libraries were sequenced on an Illumina MiSeq with v2 2x251 paired-end kits, typically giving about 0.95-2.2 million reads per sample. Each sample's library went into the pool at 4 nM, and about 5-7% PhiX was added to help with cluster recognition. The study's processing was this. Decombinator assigned V and J genes to Demultiplexor-processed FASTQ reads by tag matching, allowing a single base-pair mismatch. By using UMIs, Collapsinator corrected both sequencing errors and the frequency errors caused by PCR heterogeneity. CDR3Translator translated TCRs and extracted CDR3s from the conserved cysteine to the FGXG phenylalanine, flagging non-productive sequences. Gini, Shannon entropy and inverse Simpson indices were calculated on repertoires that had been subsampled to equal numbers of UMI-defined TCRs. Within the linear range, a power law was fitted to clonotype abundance distributions using maximum likelihood. Similar UMI counts, unique TCR numbers and clonal distributions were obtained with the pipeline and with MIGEC on one naive CD8 sample. The repertoires were searched for 5,500 to 7,500 CMV-associated CDR3 sequences that had been compiled from VDJdb and a published dataset. Clones were called with MiXCR by TCRdb after fastp trimmed the public reads at Q25, and only in-frame beta chains were retained. Each entry merges the rows of one CDR3 protein and shows their most common DNA and genes. TCRdb, rather than the study authors, made the V and J calls. The sample contains 95,000 to 150,000 distinct CDR3 sequences, 35% to 40% of them found a single time. Approximately 0.9% of the sample is in the top ten clones.

The sequencing input was central memory CD4+ T cells from blood. The cell subset or site label, as the study defines it: central memory, CD45RA- CD27+. The receptor was derived from a human donor in good health. Recombination connected TRBV5-1 to TRBJ2-1, and TRBD2 matches 14 of the central bases. The CDR3 reads CASSLTSGRAVEQFF. The DNA is as follows: TGCGCCAGCAGCCTGACTAGCGGGAGGGCCGTTGAGCAGTTCTTC.